Listed below are T cell receptor beta chains from one sample, sequenced in a study of blood T cell repertoires in COVID-19. Here immunoSEQ multiplex PCR was the method, and the copy in TCRdb shows in-frame clones only, minus some. The sample records about 160,000 clones, approximately 78% being singletons. Sequenced: peripheral blood. The receptors were gathered from a human donor in a cohort sampled during active COVID-19. Both conserved end residues are part of each CDR3. The D gene is left open where the match is weak. Clone size, where shown, is once, few, many, or a class for clones that have expanded.

abundance | d_gene | j_gene | v_gene | CDR3nt | CDR3aa
. | . | TRBJ1-1 | TRBV12-3/TRBV12-4 | TGTGCCAGCAGTAGGGGAGGAAGCACTGAAGCTTTCTTT | CASSRGGSTEAFF
. | TRBD1 | TRBJ1-1 | TRBV6-4 | TGTGCCAGCAGTGCGGGACAGGGGGCGACTTACAAAGCTTTCTTT | CASSAGQGATYKAFF
. | TRBD1 | TRBJ1-2 | TRBV6-5 | TGTGCCAGCAGGCGACAGGGCAACTATGGCTACACCTTC | CASRRQGNYGYTF
. | TRBD2 | TRBJ2-4 | TRBV7-2 | TGTGCCAGCAGCCCAGCCGGACTAGCGGTAGCCAAAAACATTCAGTACTTC | CASSPAGLAVAKNIQYF
. | . | TRBJ1-1 | TRBV12-3/TRBV12-4 | TGTGCCAGCAGCCTAACAGGCGAAGCTTTCTTT | CASSLTGEAFF
. | . | TRBJ2-4 | TRBV11-2 | TGTGCCAGCAGCTCCCGGGACACCCGCCCTACCTTC | CASSSRDTRPTF
. | TRBD1 | TRBJ1-6 | TRBV6-5 | TGTGCCAGCAGTTACGGAGGGGGCCCCGCCTCACCCCTCCACTTT | CASSYGGGPASPLHF
. | . | TRBJ2-6 | TRBV27 | TGTGCCACTTTCCCCTCTGGGGCCAACGTCCTGACTTTC | CATFPSGANVLTF
. | . | TRBJ2-1 | TRBV7-9 | TGTGCCAGCAGAGATAGACAGAATGAGCAGTTCTTC | CASRDRQNEQFF
. | . | TRBJ1-5 | TRBV28 | TGTGCCAGCAGCTCTGACAGGCTTAGCAATCAGCCCCAGCATTTT | CASSSDRLSNQPQHF
. | . | TRBJ2-1 | TRBV7-2 | TGTGCCAGCAGCCGGAATAGAGGGTACAATGAGCAGTTCTTC | CASSRNRGYNEQFF
. | . | TRBJ2-7 | TRBV6-5 | TGTGCCAGCAGTCTCTCTGGGAGGTGGTGGGAGCAGTACTTC | CASSLSGRWWEQYF
once | . | TRBJ2-7 | TRBV6-5 | TGTGCCAGCACCGCCAGGGCCGGCTCCGAGCAGTACTTC | CASTARAGSEQYF
. | TRBD2 | TRBJ2-1 | TRBV9 | TGTGCCAGCGGAGCGGGGGGGCAGTTCTTC | CASGAGGQFF
few | . | TRBJ1-3 | TRBV27 | TGTGCCAGCAGTTTATCATCGGGGTCTGGAAACACCATATATTTT | CASSLSSGSGNTIYF
few | TRBD2 | TRBJ2-7 | TRBV19 | TGTGCCAGTAGTAACTTTGCGGGAGGATTCTACGAGCAGTACTTC | CASSNFAGGFYEQYF
. | . | TRBJ2-5 | TRBV2 | TGTGCCAGCAGCCTTAACCAAGAGACCCAGTACTTC | CASSLNQETQYF
many | . | TRBJ1-2 | TRBV7-2 | TGTGCCAGCAGCTTAGCGGGAGGGGATGGCTATGGCTACACCTTC | CASSLAGGDGYGYTF
. | . | TRBJ2-2 | TRBV10-2 | TGCGCCAGCAGTGAGTCTGTGCGACAAGGTAACACCGGGGAGCTGTTTTTT | CASSESVRQGNTGELFF
. | TRBD1 | TRBJ2-2 | TRBV6-5 | TGTGCCAGCAGCGGACAGGGTTCGGCCGGGGAGCTGTTTTTT | CASSGQGSAGELFF